This TCR beta chain was sequenced for a study of human T cells and chemical hapten exposure. This clonotype was seen a handful of times. The CDR3 length is 13 residues. After removal of 6 bases from V and 4 bases from J, the junction contained 8 bases not matched to a gene. The V gene's germline CDR1 is DFQATT and CDR2 SNEGSKA (reference sequence). TCRdb reprocessed the RACE reads with MiXCR, giving one entry per CDR3 protein. The sample shows around 80,000 distinct CDR3 sequences, about 8.7% of them seen only once. Time point in this sample: healthy volunteer bleed at 6 weeks. Someone pulled total RNA out of unfractionated whole blood.

The clonotype was recovered from a male donor in good health. Some clones in this sample may be carry-over from other donors' samples. The rearrangement joins TRBV20-1 to TRBJ2-7; TRBD1 agrees at 8 bases. The sample consisted of whole blood. CDR3 in DNA: TGCAGTGCGCTTGACAGGGGAGTGTACGAGCAGTACTTC. Protein product: CSALDRGVYEQYF.